The rows below give T cell receptor beta chains drawn from one sample of a study of control samples from healthy donors and cancer patients. The table came from immunoSEQ multiplex PCR; TCRdb's copy has only in-frame clones and leaves some out. This table holds about 160,000 clones, around 90% found once. Sequencing was done on a sample of blood. All receptors come from a man aged 25 to 40 in good health. CDR3s include the opening cysteine and the closing phenylalanine or tryptophan. D genes are given only for firm matches. For some rows the clone size is stated as once, few or many, or as a class when expanded; others skip it.

J,length,V,D,size,CDR3,DNA
TRBJ1-5,13,TRBV7-9,TRBD1,few,CASRSTGGLAQHF,TGTGCCAGCAGGTCAACAGGGGGCCTAGCCCAGCATTTT
TRBJ1-1,12,TRBV19,.,.,CASSRDRVVTFF,TGTGCCAGTAGCCGGGACCGGGTTGTAACTTTCTTT
TRBJ2-5,13,TRBV7-3,.,.,CASAPGSGETQYF,TGTGCCAGCGCTCCCGGCTCCGGAGAGACCCAGTACTTC
TRBJ1-3,16,TRBV2,.,.,CASSLPGGAKRDTIYF,TGTGCCAGCAGTCTTCCCGGGGGCGCGAAACGAGACACCATATATTTT
TRBJ1-2,14,TRBV2,TRBD1,.,CASRSETGGRGYTF,TGTGCCAGCAGGTCCGAAACAGGGGGCCGTGGCTACACCTTC
TRBJ2-3,12,TRBV19,.,.,CASSSLGDTQYF,TGTGCCAGTAGTAGTCTGGGAGATACGCAGTATTTT
TRBJ2-1,20,TRBV4-3,TRBD2,.,CASSQDGGLAGVNLRNEQFF,TGCGCCAGCAGCCAAGATGGAGGACTAGCGGGAGTAAATTTAAGGAATGAGCAGTTCTTC
TRBJ2-5,14,TRBV7-7,.,.,CASSLGGYQETQYF,TGTGCCAGCAGCTTAGGGGGTTACCAAGAGACCCAGTACTTC
TRBJ2-7,16,TRBV27,TRBD1,.,CASSFTGGTANYEQYF,TGTGCCAGCAGTTTCACAGGGGGAACGGCCAACTACGAGCAGTACTTC
TRBJ1-5,15,TRBV28,TRBD1,.,CARQGAGRSNQPQHF,TGTGCCAGACAGGGGGCCGGGAGGAGCAATCAGCCCCAGCATTTT
TRBJ2-1,16,TRBV9,TRBD2,few,CASIPTTSGGGNEQFF,TGTGCCAGCATCCCCACGACTAGCGGGGGGGGTAATGAGCAGTTCTTC
TRBJ1-4,19,TRBV4-3,TRBD1,.,CASSQEHGTGMRLEEKLFF,TGCGCCAGCAGCCAAGAGCACGGGACAGGGATGAGATTAGAAGAAAAACTGTTTTTT
TRBJ1-2,14,TRBV6-5,TRBD1,.,CASGAGTGLYGYTF,TGTGCCAGCGGGGCCGGGACAGGGCTCTATGGCTACACCTTC
TRBJ2-5,12,TRBV19,.,.,CASSIGAETQYF,TGTGCCAGTAGTATAGGGGCGGAGACCCAGTACTTC
TRBJ1-2,16,TRBV28,.,.,CASSLNFGTAFYGYTF,TGTGCCAGCAGTTTAAACTTCGGGACTGCATTTTATGGCTACACCTTC
TRBJ1-5,12,TRBV7-2,.,.,CASSLVGQPQHF,TGTGCCAGCAGCTTAGTAGGCCAGCCCCAGCATTTT
TRBJ2-3,13,TRBV18,.,.,CASSPSGSGTQYF,TGTGCCAGCTCACCCTCCGGGAGCGGTACGCAGTATTTT
TRBJ1-5,16,TRBV3-1/TRBV3-2,.,.,CASSQGKAGSNQPQHF,TGTGCCAGCAGCCAAGGGAAGGCGGGGAGCAATCAGCCCCAGCATTTT
TRBJ2-6,15,TRBV19,TRBD1,.,CASGQGYSGANVLTF,TGTGCCAGTGGACAGGGTTACTCTGGGGCCAACGTCCTGACTTTC
TRBJ1-5,17,TRBV7-2,.,once,CASSLAGVLNSNQPQHF,TGTGCCAGCAGCTTAGCAGGGGTTTTAAATAGCAATCAGCCCCAGCATTTT
TRBJ1-5,12,TRBV19,.,.,CASRRVNQPQHF,TGTGCCAGTAGGCGGGTCAATCAGCCCCAGCATTTT
TRBJ1-3,16,TRBV7-9,TRBD1,.,CASRGLPGQGTNTIYF,TGTGCCAGCAGAGGATTGCCGGGACAGGGTACAAACACCATATATTTT
TRBJ1-3,14,TRBV11-3,.,.,CASSLGVGGNTIYF,TGTGCCAGCTCGTTGGGAGTAGGTGGAAACACCATATATTTT
TRBJ1-2,13,TRBV5-4,.,.,CASSLQGPDGYTF,TGTGCCAGCAGCTTACAGGGCCCGGATGGCTACACCTTC
TRBJ2-7,13,TRBV7-9,.,few,CASSLTGWVEQYF,TGTGCCAGCAGCTTAACGGGGTGGGTCGAGCAGTACTTC
TRBJ2-3,16,TRBV11-2,.,.,CASSSHTGRGPDTQYF,TGTGCCAGCAGCTCACACACAGGAAGGGGCCCAGATACGCAGTATTTT
TRBJ1-4,15,TRBV27,.,.,CASSLGVLNNEKLFF,TGTGCCAGCAGTTTAGGAGTGTTGAACAATGAAAAACTGTTTTTT
TRBJ1-3,14,TRBV9,TRBD1,.,CASSEGTGMNTIYF,TGTGCCAGCAGCGAAGGGACAGGGATGAACACCATATATTTT
TRBJ2-5,16,TRBV4-1,.,.,CASSQDPDGAKETQYF,TGCGCCAGCAGCCAAGACCCCGACGGAGCCAAAGAGACCCAGTACTTC
TRBJ2-2,15,TRBV4-2,TRBD2,.,CASSLRLADTGELFF,TGTGCCAGCAGCCTTCGACTAGCCGACACCGGGGAGCTGTTTTTT
TRBJ1-1,13,TRBV11-2,TRBD1,.,CASSLPGQGVAFF,TGTGCCAGCAGCTTGCCGGGACAGGGAGTAGCTTTCTTT
TRBJ1-3,14,TRBV7-9,.,.,CASSLELLVAAIYF,TGTGCCAGCAGCTTAGAACTTCTGGTGGCGGCCATATATTTT
TRBJ1-5,12,TRBV19,.,.,CASSDGYQPQHF,TGTGCCAGTTCCGACGGTTATCAGCCCCAGCATTTT
TRBJ1-1,14,TRBV19,TRBD1,once,CASIEPGGGAEAFF,TGTGCCAGTATCGAACCAGGGGGCGGGGCTGAAGCTTTCTTT
TRBJ1-5,13,TRBV10-3,.,.,CAIRREENQPQHF,TGTGCCATCAGACGCGAGGAGAATCAGCCCCAGCATTTT
TRBJ2-2,16,TRBV2,.,.,CASSEGSGTTARELFF,TGTGCCAGCAGTGAAGGGTCCGGGACCACCGCGAGGGAGCTGTTTTTT
TRBJ2-1,17,TRBV7-8,.,.,CASSYGTQHARGNEQFF,TGTGCCAGCAGCTACGGGACTCAGCACGCTCGTGGGAATGAGCAGTTCTTC
TRBJ1-1,13,TRBV5-1,.,.,CASSLRIGTEAFF,TGCGCCAGCAGCTTACGAATTGGGACTGAAGCTTTCTTT
TRBJ2-7,13,TRBV28,.,.,CASSRQGSYEQYF,TGTGCCAGCAGTCGGCAGGGCTCCTACGAGCAGTACTTC
TRBJ1-5,17,TRBV6-1,.,.,CASSEFVLSALNQPQHF,TGTGCCAGCAGTGAATTTGTATTATCGGCGCTGAATCAGCCCCAGCATTTT
TRBJ2-1,15,TRBV4-1,TRBD2,.,CASSQPIAGRNEQFF,TGCGCCAGCAGCCAACCGATAGCGGGGCGGAATGAGCAGTTCTTC
TRBJ1-5,14,TRBV7-2,.,.,CASSLARAYQPQHF,TGTGCCAGCAGCTTAGCGCGGGCTTATCAGCCCCAGCATTTT
TRBJ2-3,18,TRBV4-2,TRBD2,once,CASTKISGGRPNTDTQYF,TGTGCCAGCACCAAAATTAGCGGGGGGCGGCCTAACACAGATACGCAGTATTTT
TRBJ2-7,11,TRBV3-1/TRBV3-2,.,.,CASSAQGQQYF,TGTGCCAGCAGCGCTCAGGGCCAGCAGTACTTC
TRBJ1-1,13,TRBV7-6,.,.,CASSLEGLTEAFF,TGTGCCAGCAGCTTAGAGGGGCTGACTGAAGCTTTCTTT
TRBJ2-2,15,TRBV2,.,.,CASHLGAMNTGELFF,TGTGCCAGCCATCTCGGGGCCATGAACACCGGGGAGCTGTTTTTT
TRBJ1-1,15,TRBV5-4,.,.,CASSLAAPMNTEAFF,TGTGCCAGCAGCTTGGCTGCCCCCATGAACACTGAAGCTTTCTTT
TRBJ1-5,18,TRBV6-2/TRBV6-3,TRBD1,once,CASSSPGQGLGSNQPQHF,TGTGCCAGCAGTTCTCCGGGACAGGGGCTCGGCAGCAATCAGCCCCAGCATTTT
TRBJ1-5,12,TRBV12-3/TRBV12-4,.,.,CASSSGNQPQHF,TGTGCCAGCAGTTCAGGTAATCAGCCCCAGCATTTT
TRBJ1-1,13,TRBV10-3,TRBD1,.,CAIKTGGGTEAFF,TGTGCCATCAAAACAGGGGGGGGGACTGAAGCTTTCTTT
TRBJ1-5,14,TRBV19,.,.,CASSLQQGNQPQHF,TGTGCCAGTAGTCTTCAACAGGGCAATCAGCCCCAGCATTTT
TRBJ2-2,15,TRBV27,TRBD2,.,CASSPGLVDTGELFF,TGTGCCAGCAGTCCCGGACTAGTAGACACCGGGGAGCTGTTTTTT
TRBJ2-3,14,TRBV27,.,.,CASAWDSSTDTQYF,TGTGCCAGCGCCTGGGACTCCTCCACAGATACGCAGTATTTT
TRBJ2-7,13,TRBV28,.,.,CASSFGGNYEQYF,TGTGCCAGCAGTTTCGGCGGGAACTACGAGCAGTACTTC